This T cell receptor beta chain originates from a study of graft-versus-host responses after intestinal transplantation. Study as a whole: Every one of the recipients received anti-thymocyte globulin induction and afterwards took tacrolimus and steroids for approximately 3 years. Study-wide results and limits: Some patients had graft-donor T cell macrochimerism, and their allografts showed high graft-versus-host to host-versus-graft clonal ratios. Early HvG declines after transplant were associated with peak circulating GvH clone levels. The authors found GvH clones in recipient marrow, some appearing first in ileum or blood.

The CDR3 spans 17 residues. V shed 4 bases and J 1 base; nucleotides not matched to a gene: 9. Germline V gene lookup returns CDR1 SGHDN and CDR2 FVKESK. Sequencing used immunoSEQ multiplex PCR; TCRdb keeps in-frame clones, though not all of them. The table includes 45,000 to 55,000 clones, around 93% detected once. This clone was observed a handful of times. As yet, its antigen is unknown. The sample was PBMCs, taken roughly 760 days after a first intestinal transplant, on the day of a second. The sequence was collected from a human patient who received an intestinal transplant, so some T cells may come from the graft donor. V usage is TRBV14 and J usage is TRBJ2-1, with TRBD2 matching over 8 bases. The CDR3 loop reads CASSPPAKRGSYNEQFF. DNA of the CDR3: TGTGCCAGCAGCCCACCCGCCAAGCGGGGGTCCTACAATGAGCAGTTCTTC.